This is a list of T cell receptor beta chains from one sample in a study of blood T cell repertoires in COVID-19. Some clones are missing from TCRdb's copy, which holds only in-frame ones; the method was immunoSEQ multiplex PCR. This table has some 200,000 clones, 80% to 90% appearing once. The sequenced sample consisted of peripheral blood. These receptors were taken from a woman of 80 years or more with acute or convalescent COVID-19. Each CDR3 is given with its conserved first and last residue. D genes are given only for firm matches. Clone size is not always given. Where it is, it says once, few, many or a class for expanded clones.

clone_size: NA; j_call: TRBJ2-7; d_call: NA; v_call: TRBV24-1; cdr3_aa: CATSTSTGWEQYF; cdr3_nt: TGTGCCACCTCTACTTCGACAGGATGGGAGCAGTACTTC
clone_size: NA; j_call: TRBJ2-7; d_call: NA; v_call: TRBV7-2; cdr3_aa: CASSSTYEQYF; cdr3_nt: TGTGCCAGCAGCTCAACCTACGAGCAGTACTTC
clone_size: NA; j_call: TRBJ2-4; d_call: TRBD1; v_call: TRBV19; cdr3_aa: CASSFTGTGLAKNIQYF; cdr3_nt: TGTGCCAGTAGTTTTACCGGGACAGGGTTAGCCAAAAACATTCAGTACTTC
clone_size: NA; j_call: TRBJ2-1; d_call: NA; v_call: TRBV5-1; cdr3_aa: CASSSGEIAASYNEQFF; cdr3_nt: TGCGCCAGCAGCTCGGGGGAGATAGCGGCCTCCTACAATGAGCAGTTCTTC
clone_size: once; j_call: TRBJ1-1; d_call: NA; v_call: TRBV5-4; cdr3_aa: CASSPGVGTEAFF; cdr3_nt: TGTGCCAGCAGCCCGGGGGTCGGCACTGAAGCTTTCTTT
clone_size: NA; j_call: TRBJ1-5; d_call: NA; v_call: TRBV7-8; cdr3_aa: CASSFQGQPQHF; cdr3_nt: TGTGCCAGCAGCTTTCAGGGTCAGCCCCAGCATTTT
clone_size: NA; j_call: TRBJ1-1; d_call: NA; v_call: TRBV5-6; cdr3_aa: CASSSPGAGAEAFF; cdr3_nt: TGTGCCAGCAGCTCCCCCGGTGCGGGGGCGGAGGCTTTCTTT
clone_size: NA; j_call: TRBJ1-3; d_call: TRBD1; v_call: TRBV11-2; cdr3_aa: CASSSTGGYGNTIYF; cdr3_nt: TGTGCCAGCAGCTCAACAGGGGGATACGGAAACACCATATATTTT
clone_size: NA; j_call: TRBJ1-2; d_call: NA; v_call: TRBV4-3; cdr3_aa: CASSQDWQGNYGYTF; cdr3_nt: TGCGCCAGCAGCCAAGATTGGCAGGGCAACTATGGCTACACCTTC
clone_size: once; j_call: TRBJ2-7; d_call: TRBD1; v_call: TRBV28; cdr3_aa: CASSQGVVAASKQYF; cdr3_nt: TGTGCCAGCAGTCAGGGGGTTGTAGCAGCCTCCAAGCAGTACTTC
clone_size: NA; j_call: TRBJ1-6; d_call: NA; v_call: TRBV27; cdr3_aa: CASSFRGFNSPLHF; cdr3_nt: TGTGCCAGCAGTTTTAGGGGGTTCAATTCACCCCTCCACTTT
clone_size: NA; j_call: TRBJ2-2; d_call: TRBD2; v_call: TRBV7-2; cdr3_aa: CASSLGRAGANTGELFF; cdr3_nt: TGTGCCAGCAGCTTAGGTCGAGCGGGGGCGAACACCGGGGAGCTGTTTTTT
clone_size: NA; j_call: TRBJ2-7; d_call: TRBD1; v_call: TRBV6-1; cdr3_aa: CASSEGTGGGYEQYF; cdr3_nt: TGTGCCAGCAGTGAAGGGACAGGGGGAGGCTACGAGCAGTACTTC
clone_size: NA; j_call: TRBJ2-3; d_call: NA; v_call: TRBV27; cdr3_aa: CASSLAGDTDTQYF; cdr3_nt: TGTGCCAGCAGTTTAGCAGGGGACACAGATACGCAGTATTTT
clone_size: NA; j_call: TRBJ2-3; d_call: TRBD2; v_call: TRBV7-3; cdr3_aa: CASSSGSGGPRMDTQYF; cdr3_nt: TGTGCCAGCAGCTCCGGGTCGGGGGGGCCCCGCATGGATACGCAGTATTTT
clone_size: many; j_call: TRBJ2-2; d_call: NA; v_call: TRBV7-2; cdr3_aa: CASSLEARVETGELFF; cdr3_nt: TGTGCCAGCAGCCTAGAGGCCAGGGTTGAGACCGGGGAGCTGTTTTTT
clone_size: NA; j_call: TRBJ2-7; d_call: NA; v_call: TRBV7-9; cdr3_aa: CASSPGAGGVYEQYF; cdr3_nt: TGTGCCAGCAGCCCAGGGGCGGGTGGAGTATACGAGCAGTACTTC
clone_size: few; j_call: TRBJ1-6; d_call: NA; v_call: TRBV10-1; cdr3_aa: CASSESGRSPLHF; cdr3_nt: TGCGCCAGCAGTGAGTCCGGTAGATCACCCCTCCACTTT
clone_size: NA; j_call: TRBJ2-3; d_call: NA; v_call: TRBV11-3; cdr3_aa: CASSPSTDTQYF; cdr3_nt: TGTGCCAGCAGCCCAAGCACAGATACGCAGTATTTT
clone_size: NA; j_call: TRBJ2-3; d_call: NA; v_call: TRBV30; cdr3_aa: CAWRNLLARSTDTQYF; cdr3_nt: TGTGCCTGGAGGAACCTCCTAGCGCGTAGCACAGATACGCAGTATTTT
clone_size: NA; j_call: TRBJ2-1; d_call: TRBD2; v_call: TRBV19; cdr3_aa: CASSIPRIAGEEQFF; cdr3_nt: TGTGCCAGTAGTATCCCTAGGATAGCGGGAGAGGAGCAGTTCTTC
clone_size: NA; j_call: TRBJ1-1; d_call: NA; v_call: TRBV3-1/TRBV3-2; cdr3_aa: CASSPLGTEAFF; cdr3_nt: TGTGCCAGCAGCCCACTTGGCACTGAAGCTTTCTTT
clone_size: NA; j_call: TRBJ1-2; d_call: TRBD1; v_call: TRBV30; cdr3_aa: CAWSVLGTGLSTF; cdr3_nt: TGTGCCTGGAGTGTACTGGGGACAGGGCTTTCCACCTTC
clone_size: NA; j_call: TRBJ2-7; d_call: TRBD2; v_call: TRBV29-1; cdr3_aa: CSVEDGGVRSYEQYF; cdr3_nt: TGCAGCGTTGAAGATGGGGGGGTCCGCTCCTACGAGCAGTACTTC